Here is one TCR beta chain with its context. Germline V CDR1 and CDR2: MDHEN, SYDVKM. Trimming took 6 bases from V and 5 from J, leaving 16 bases between them. The CDR3 covers 14 residues. This record belongs to a study of long-term antiretroviral therapy in people with HIV. A v3.0 immunoSEQ assay was performed at survey level. Some clones are missing from TCRdb's copy, which holds only in-frame ones; the method was immunoSEQ multiplex PCR. Among around 30,000 clones, approximately 95% were seen once, and the ten largest hold 7.5% to 9%. The sequenced sample was unsorted PBMCs, obtained 5.3 years after starting antiretroviral therapy. The TCR comes from a man aged 25 to 40 with HIV. The V gene is TRBV28, the J gene TRBJ1-1, with a tentative D call TRBD1 (5 bases). This CDR3 reads CASRPNGGRTEAFF. Written as DNA, the CDR3 is TGTGCCAGCAGGCCTAATGGGGGGAGAACTGAAGCTTTCTTT.